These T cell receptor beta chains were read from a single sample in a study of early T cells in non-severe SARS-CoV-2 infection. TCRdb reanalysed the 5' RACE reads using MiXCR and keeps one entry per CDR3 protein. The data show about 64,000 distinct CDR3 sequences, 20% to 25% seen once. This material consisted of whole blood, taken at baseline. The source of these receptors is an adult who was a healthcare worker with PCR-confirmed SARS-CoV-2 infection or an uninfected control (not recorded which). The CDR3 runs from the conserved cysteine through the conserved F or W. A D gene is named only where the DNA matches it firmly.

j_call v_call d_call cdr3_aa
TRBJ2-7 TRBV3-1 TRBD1 CASSPDPGQGPYEQYF
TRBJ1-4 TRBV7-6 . CASSLEGRVELFF
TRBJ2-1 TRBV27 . CASTDGVNEQFF
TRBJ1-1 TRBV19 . CATGTLKNTEAFF
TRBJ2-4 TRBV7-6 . CASSPGPDSKNIQYF
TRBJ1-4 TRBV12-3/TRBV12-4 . CASSLRSGNEKLFF
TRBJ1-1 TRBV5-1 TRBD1 CASSRDSLNTEAFF
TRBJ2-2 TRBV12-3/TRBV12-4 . CASSLSATNTGELFF
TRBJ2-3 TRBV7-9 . CASSLVRGTDTQYF
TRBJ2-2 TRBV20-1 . CSARDPRDTGELFF
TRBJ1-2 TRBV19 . CASSIQGKGGYTF